This T cell receptor beta chain was recovered during a study of blood T cell repertoires in COVID-19. Whole-study context: Spain, Italy and the United States supplied samples that represented acute and convalescent COVID-19. T cells, B-cell-depleted T cells, or PBMCs supplied cDNA or gDNA.

Individuals drawn from some 25 US areas were about 18 to 90 years old. Two negative PCRs, clearance, or symptom resolution had been documented for recovered Cohort 3 donors. This clone occurred once. The protocol was immunoSEQ multiplex PCR, while the TCRdb copy is restricted to in-frame clones and leaves out a portion. This sample has roughly 200,000 clones; 85% to 90% occur once, and the top ten carry around 1.3%. The CDR3 consists of 15 residues. Germline values: CDR1 SGHAT, CDR2 FQNNGV. V was pared by 5 bases and J by 2 bases, with 6 bases of the junction left unmatched. The TCR sequence derives from a man aged 25 to 40 who had recovered from COVID-19. Specimen: PBMCs or T cells enriched from blood (not recorded which). The chain combines TRBV11-2 with TRBJ1-3; 7 bases agree with TRBD1. The CDR3 reads CASSGGQVPGNTIYF. CDR3 nucleotide sequence: TGTGCCAGCAGCGGAGGACAGGTACCTGGAAACACCATATATTTT.